The table lists the clone carrying this T cell receptor beta chain with a few counts. Its target is not known. With 5 bases removed from V and 7 bases from J, the gap between germline ends came to 9 bases. The germline CDR1 and CDR2 sequences are SGHAT and FQNNGV. This CDR3 has 12 residues. The data derive from a study of T-cell memory formation after mild COVID-19. Study-level background: For the most part, TCR clusters were specific to one donor. Whole-study results and caveats: Those CD4+ clones that contracted were mainly in CM and EM (CD8+ ones in EMRA). Researchers found some responding clones in pre-infection memory, a sign that cross-reactive memory joined.

One entry per CDR3 protein results from TCRdb running MiXCR on the 5' RACE reads. The sample includes roughly 300,000 distinct CDR3 sequences, about a sixth seen only once; the top ten take roughly 25%. The V call is TRBV11-2, the J call TRBJ2-1, with a tentative D call TRBD2 (5 bases). The TCR comes from a man in his late teens or twenties who had mild COVID-19 (a few samples of this study predate the infection). Cell type and time point are not known. The specimen was PBMCs or a T cell subset sorted from them (not recorded which). CDR3 bases: TGTGCCAGCAGCCACCCGGGAAATGAGCAGTTCTTC. Protein: CASSHPGNEQFF.